Shown below are 12 T cell receptor beta chains from a single sample sequenced in a study of blood T cell repertoires in COVID-19. Using immunoSEQ multiplex PCR, the repertoire was profiled, and TCRdb retains in-frame clones only, with some absent. The sample lists 240,000 or so clones, approximately 90% seen once, with 0.99% in the top ten. The source material was peripheral blood. The receptor source for this set is a woman aged 40 to 50 who had recovered from COVID-19.

The chain carries TRBV7-9 and TRBJ2-2, with TRBD2 as a possible D gene (6 bases). There are 12 residues in the CDR3. V was cut by 5 bases and J by 6 bases, with 7 bases left in between. The V gene's germline CDR1 is SEHNR and CDR2 FQNEAQ (reference sequence). The CDR3 here is CASSRLAGELFF. Here the CDR3 DNA reads TGTGCCAGCAGCCGACTAGCCGGGGAGCTGTTTTTT.

This chain uses TRBV9 with TRBJ1-6; 10 bases match TRBD1. Germline CDR1 and CDR2: SGDLS and YYNGEE. The CDR3 runs to 15 residues. V shed 3 bases, J shed 7 bases, and the junction held 4 bases outside the gene matches. The CDR3: CASSARDRGNSPLHF. The CDR3 nucleotides read TGTGCCAGCAGCGCCCGGGACAGGGGAAATTCACCCCTCCACTTT.

This clone was seen a handful of times. This chain joins TRBV21-1 and TRBJ2-7; the table's D call, TRBD2, was not checked against the DNA. TRBV21-1 is listed as a pseudogene. The CDR3 is 15 amino acids. The CDR3 DNA follows: TGTGCCAGCAGCAAAACATCCGGGAGGGGTTACGAGCAGTACTTC. Translated: CASSKTSGRGYEQYF.

The V call is TRBV24-1, the J call TRBJ1-5; D gene ambiguous. Germline V CDR1 and CDR2: KGHDR, SFDVKD. This CDR3 spans 13 amino acids. V lost 5 bases to trimming and J lost 6 bases, with 10 bases between them. The CDR3 loop is CATSGRFGQPQHF. The DNA of the CDR3 is TGTGCCACCAGTGGTCGGTTCGGTCAGCCCCAGCATTTT.

The chain combines TRBV3-1 (or the pseudogene TRBV3-2) with TRBJ2-5; weak D call: TRBD2 (6 bases). Trimming cost V 1 base and J 7 bases, with 16 bases left between them. The V gene's germline CDR1 is LGHDT and CDR2 YNNKEL (reference sequence). The CDR3 is 15 amino acids. The CDR3 protein is CASSQGRTTGGTQYF. The CDR3 DNA sequence: TGTGCCAGCAGCCAAGGCAGGACCACCGGGGGGACCCAGTACTTC.

The rearrangement uses TRBV2 and TRBJ2-1; D is possibly TRBD1 (6 bases). This CDR3 has 15 residues. V lost 6 bases, J lost 3 bases, and 15 bases lay in between. The germline V gene encodes CDR1 SNHLY and CDR2 FYNNEI. The CDR3 region has the DNA TGTGCCAGCAGCCTACAGGGCACCGACTACAATGAGCAGTTCTTC. This sequence encodes CASSLQGTDYNEQFF. Full variable domain (rest looked up from reference TRBV2 and TRBJ2-1): EPEVTQTPSHQVTQMGQEVILRCVPISNHLYFYWYRQILGQKVEFLVSFYNNEISEKSEIFDDQFSVERPDGSNFTLKIRSTKLEDSAMYFCASSLQGTDYNEQFFGPGTRLTVL.

This clone has a handful of counts. The V call is TRBV7-2, the J call TRBJ1-2, with TRBD1 as a possible D gene (6 bases). The V gene's germline CDR1 is SGHTA and CDR2 FQGNSA. Between the trimmed V and J ends, which lost 0 bases and 7 bases, there was a span of 12 bases. The CDR3 sequence is 14 residues long. The CDR3 sequence: CASSLAGGQGGYTF. The CDR3, as DNA: TGTGCCAGCAGCTTAGCGGGGGGGCAGGGTGGCTACACCTTC.

This rearrangement joins TRBV5-1 to TRBJ2-1; D may be TRBD2 (6 bases). V gave up 4 bases and J gave up 6 bases, with 23 bases separating them. CDR3 length equals 17 residues. CDR1 is SGHRS, CDR2 YFSETQ, per germline. The CDR3 DNA follows: TGCGCCAGCAGCCCCCTCGCGGGCGGGGTCCTGGGCAATGAGCAGTTCTTC. This codes for CASSPLAGGVLGNEQFF. The complete variable domain, with remaining parts taken from reference TRBV5-1 and TRBJ2-1, reads KAGVTQTPRYLIKTRGQQVTLSCSPISGHRSVSWYQQTPGQGLQFLFEYFSETQRNKGNFPGRFSGRQFSNSRSEMNVSTLELGDSALYLCASSPLAGGVLGNEQFFGPGTRLTVL.

The rearrangement links TRBV5-1 to TRBJ2-1; tentatively, D is TRBD2 (6 bases). V dropped 4 bases and J dropped 8 bases, with 19 bases sitting between them. Per germline, CDR1 SGHRS and CDR2 YFSETQ. The CDR3 sequence is 15 residues long. CDR3 region: CASSPPGPGGHEQFF. The CDR3 DNA is TGCGCCAGCAGCCCCCCGGGACCCGGGGGTCATGAGCAGTTCTTC.

The chain combines TRBV7-6 with TRBJ2-6; the D is unclear. This CDR3 is built from 18 residues. CDR1 SGHVS and CDR2 FNYEAQ come from the germline V gene. Trimming left V 3 bases short and J 3 bases short, with 18 bases between. The CDR3 DNA reads as TGTGCCAGCAGCTTGGCTCCGCGACATTCGGTTGGGGCCAACGTCCTGACTTTC. Residues: CASSLAPRHSVGANVLTF.

The chain employs TRBV6-2 or TRBV6-3 and TRBJ2-5, with TRBD2 matching 9 bases. Trimming at V came to 2 bases and at J to 5 bases, leaving 9 bases not matched to a gene. Looked up from germline, CDR1 is MNHEY and CDR2 is SVGEGT. CDR3 length: 16 amino acids. CDR3 bases: TGTGCCAGCAGTTACCCCCAAGCGGGAGGTCGTGAGACCCAGTACTTC. It translates to CASSYPQAGGRETQYF.

DNA for the CDR3: TGTGCCAGCAGCCACCGACTAGCGGGAGGGCTGGGAGAGCAGTACTTC. This codes for CASSHRLAGGLGEQYF. V gene TRBV3-1 (or the pseudogene TRBV3-2) combines with J gene TRBJ2-7; 14 nucleotides agree with TRBD2. This CDR3 is built from 16 residues. Trimming at V came to 3 bases and at J to 7 bases, leaving 8 bases not matched to a gene. The V gene's germline CDR1 is LGHDT and CDR2 YNNKEL (reference sequence).